The present T cell receptor beta chain was sequenced within a study of blood T cell repertoires in COVID-19. Study at large: Specimens from acute and convalescent COVID-19 originated in the United States, Italy and Spain.

Generated by immunoSEQ multiplex PCR, the TCRdb table keeps only in-frame clones and is missing some. Counted here are about 110,000 clones, roughly 88% occurring once; the ten biggest clones make up around 0.81%. Germline V CDR1 and CDR2: SGHRS, YFSETQ. The V end lost 1 base, the J end lost 5 bases, and 22 bases lay between the germline ends. The length of the CDR3 is 17 residues. The chain uses TRBV5-1 and TRBJ2-7; perhaps TRBD2 as D (5 bases). Sequenced sample: peripheral blood. This receptor was obtained from a woman aged 45-65 years with active or convalescent COVID-19. The CDR3 spells CASSLLSDGVRVNEQYF. Written as DNA, the CDR3 is TGCGCCAGCAGCTTGCTCTCAGACGGGGTTCGTGTGAACGAGCAGTACTTC. Full variable domain (missing parts from reference TRBV5-1 and TRBJ2-7): KAGVTQTPRYLIKTRGQQVTLSCSPISGHRSVSWYQQTPGQGLQFLFEYFSETQRNKGNFPGRFSGRQFSNSRSEMNVSTLELGDSALYLCASSLLSDGVRVNEQYFGPGTRLTVT.